A selection of T cell receptor beta chains follows, all from one sample in a study of blood T cell repertoires in COVID-19. This table comes from immunoSEQ multiplex PCR, and its TCRdb copy is limited to in-frame clones, with some not included. The table records 250,000 to 300,000 clones, 88% of them present only once. The sample was PBMCs or T cells enriched from blood (not recorded which). Source of these receptors: a woman aged 25-40 years who had recovered from COVID-19. Both conserved end residues are part of each CDR3. Fields, in order: CDR3 protein, CDR3 DNA, clone size, J gene, V gene, CDR3 length, D gene. A D gene is named only where the DNA matches it firmly. Size tells how often a clone was seen (once, few, many) or the class of an expanded clone, and some rows leave it out.

CDR3 protein: CASSGIETGLREQYF; CDR3 DNA: TGTGCCAGCAGTGGGATCGAGACGGGTCTTCGCGAGCAGTACTTC; clone size: -; J gene: TRBJ2-7; V gene: TRBV2; CDR3 length: 15; D gene: -
CDR3 protein: CASSLTTQGANGYTF; CDR3 DNA: TGTGCCAGCAGTCTTACGACTCAGGGGGCAAATGGCTACACCTTC; clone size: -; J gene: TRBJ1-2; V gene: TRBV6-2/TRBV6-3; CDR3 length: 15; D gene: TRBD1
CDR3 protein: CASSEEAAAYNEQFF; CDR3 DNA: TGTGCCAGCAGTGAGGAAGCGGCTGCCTACAATGAGCAGTTCTTC; clone size: -; J gene: TRBJ2-1; V gene: TRBV2; CDR3 length: 15; D gene: -
CDR3 protein: CASSLDSIQETQYF; CDR3 DNA: TGCGCCAGCAGCTTGGACAGCATCCAAGAGACCCAGTACTTC; clone size: -; J gene: TRBJ2-5; V gene: TRBV5-1; CDR3 length: 14; D gene: -
CDR3 protein: CASSLRRTGWIMTEAFF; CDR3 DNA: TGTGCCAGCAGTTTACGTCGGACAGGGTGGATAATGACTGAAGCTTTCTTT; clone size: -; J gene: TRBJ1-1; V gene: TRBV28; CDR3 length: 17; D gene: TRBD1
CDR3 protein: CASNLAGEVGELFF; CDR3 DNA: TGCGCCAGCAACCTAGCGGGAGAGGTCGGGGAGCTGTTTTTT; clone size: -; J gene: TRBJ2-2; V gene: TRBV5-1; CDR3 length: 14; D gene: TRBD2
CDR3 protein: CASSSWGHWDNSPLHF; CDR3 DNA: TGTGCCAGCAGCTCCTGGGGACATTGGGATAATTCACCCCTCCACTTT; clone size: -; J gene: TRBJ1-6; V gene: TRBV7-9; CDR3 length: 16; D gene: -
CDR3 protein: CASSFQGSTEAFF; CDR3 DNA: TGTGCCAGCAGCTTTCAGGGGTCCACTGAAGCTTTCTTT; clone size: -; J gene: TRBJ1-1; V gene: TRBV5-5; CDR3 length: 13; D gene: -
CDR3 protein: CASSLSLGTALTNYGYTF; CDR3 DNA: TGTGCCAGCAGTTTATCGCTTGGGACAGCGCTGACTAACTATGGCTACACCTTC; clone size: -; J gene: TRBJ1-2; V gene: TRBV27; CDR3 length: 18; D gene: TRBD1
CDR3 protein: CASSLHPGLAGLEQYF; CDR3 DNA: TGCGCCAGCAGCTTACACCCAGGACTAGCGGGACTCGAGCAGTACTTC; clone size: -; J gene: TRBJ2-7; V gene: TRBV4-1; CDR3 length: 16; D gene: TRBD2
CDR3 protein: CASGGLGAQETQYF; CDR3 DNA: TGTGCCAGCGGGGGACTAGGCGCTCAAGAGACCCAGTACTTC; clone size: -; J gene: TRBJ2-5; V gene: TRBV6-5; CDR3 length: 14; D gene: TRBD2
CDR3 protein: CASSLTSGGRSYNEQFF; CDR3 DNA: TGTGCCAGCAGCTTGACTAGCGGGGGGCGTTCCTACAATGAGCAGTTCTTC; clone size: -; J gene: TRBJ2-1; V gene: TRBV5-4; CDR3 length: 17; D gene: TRBD2
CDR3 protein: CASRMLGGDTGELFF; CDR3 DNA: TGTGCCAGCCGGATGCTAGGGGGAGACACCGGGGAGCTGTTTTTT; clone size: -; J gene: TRBJ2-2; V gene: TRBV2; CDR3 length: 15; D gene: -
CDR3 protein: CASTHEEHQPQHF; CDR3 DNA: TGTGCCAGTACCCATGAGGAACATCAGCCCCAGCATTTT; clone size: -; J gene: TRBJ1-5; V gene: TRBV19; CDR3 length: 13; D gene: -
CDR3 protein: CASSALTGFYGYTF; CDR3 DNA: TGTGCCAGCAGTGCCCTAACAGGGTTTTATGGCTACACCTTC; clone size: -; J gene: TRBJ1-2; V gene: TRBV28; CDR3 length: 14; D gene: -
CDR3 protein: CASRETGNNQPQHF; CDR3 DNA: TGTGCCAGCAGAGAGACAGGAAACAATCAGCCCCAGCATTTT; clone size: -; J gene: TRBJ1-5; V gene: TRBV6-6; CDR3 length: 14; D gene: -
CDR3 protein: CASSQAPSGSTNEKLFF; CDR3 DNA: TGTGCCAGCAGCCAAGCACCCTCAGGGTCAACTAATGAAAAACTGTTTTTT; clone size: -; J gene: TRBJ1-4; V gene: TRBV3-1/TRBV3-2; CDR3 length: 17; D gene: -
CDR3 protein: CASSWEGTGQAQYF; CDR3 DNA: TGTGCCAGCAGCTGGGAGGGGACGGGTCAGGCCCAGTACTTC; clone size: -; J gene: TRBJ2-5; V gene: TRBV11-2; CDR3 length: 14; D gene: TRBD2
CDR3 protein: CASSYHAGEEQYF; CDR3 DNA: TGTGCCAGCAGTTATCATGCAGGGGAGGAGCAGTACTTC; clone size: -; J gene: TRBJ2-7; V gene: TRBV6-6; CDR3 length: 13; D gene: -
CDR3 protein: CSASGFFSASGLTDTQYF; CDR3 DNA: TGCAGTGCTAGTGGTTTTTTTTCGGCTAGCGGACTCACGGATACGCAGTATTTT; clone size: -; J gene: TRBJ2-3; V gene: TRBV20-1; CDR3 length: 18; D gene: TRBD2
CDR3 protein: CASSLGGVGQGYEQYF; CDR3 DNA: TGTGCCAGCAGCTTGGGGGGTGTGGGACAGGGTTACGAGCAGTACTTC; clone size: -; J gene: TRBJ2-7; V gene: TRBV5-6; CDR3 length: 16; D gene: TRBD1
CDR3 protein: CASSTRLVDYNEQFF; CDR3 DNA: TGTGCCAGCAGCACGCGACTAGTGGACTACAATGAGCAGTTCTTC; clone size: -; J gene: TRBJ2-1; V gene: TRBV11-3; CDR3 length: 15; D gene: -
CDR3 protein: CASSLLSGGADTQYF; CDR3 DNA: TGTGCCAGCAGTTTACTCTCAGGGGGCGCAGATACGCAGTATTTT; clone size: -; J gene: TRBJ2-3; V gene: TRBV28; CDR3 length: 15; D gene: TRBD1
CDR3 protein: CATSDSTGGNDYYEQYF; CDR3 DNA: TGTGCCACCAGTGATTCCACAGGGGGAAACGATTACTACGAGCAGTACTTC; clone size: once; J gene: TRBJ2-7; V gene: TRBV24-1; CDR3 length: 17; D gene: TRBD1
CDR3 protein: CASSAEGARVYGYTF; CDR3 DNA: TGTGCCAGCAGCGCCGAGGGGGCCAGAGTATATGGCTACACCTTC; clone size: -; J gene: TRBJ1-2; V gene: TRBV5-8; CDR3 length: 15; D gene: TRBD1
CDR3 protein: CASSQLGMETDTQYF; CDR3 DNA: TGTGCCAGCTCACAGCTAGGCATGGAAACAGATACGCAGTATTTT; clone size: -; J gene: TRBJ2-3; V gene: TRBV18; CDR3 length: 15; D gene: -
CDR3 protein: CATSDLAGAGELFF; CDR3 DNA: TGTGCCACCAGTGACCTAGCGGGGGCCGGGGAGCTGTTTTTT; clone size: once; J gene: TRBJ2-2; V gene: TRBV24-1; CDR3 length: 14; D gene: TRBD2
CDR3 protein: CASSPRQGALFDSPLHF; CDR3 DNA: TGTGCCAGCAGCCCACGACAGGGGGCGCTTTTTGATTCACCCCTCCACTTT; clone size: -; J gene: TRBJ1-6; V gene: TRBV7-2; CDR3 length: 17; D gene: TRBD1
CDR3 protein: CASSQYQVRGGYTF; CDR3 DNA: TGTGCCAGCAGCCAATACCAAGTAAGGGGCGGCTACACCTTC; clone size: -; J gene: TRBJ1-2; V gene: TRBV7-2; CDR3 length: 14; D gene: -
CDR3 protein: CASRASGITDTQYF; CDR3 DNA: TGTGCTAGTCGGGCTAGCGGAATCACAGATACGCAGTATTTT; clone size: -; J gene: TRBJ2-3; V gene: TRBV12-5; CDR3 length: 14; D gene: TRBD2
CDR3 protein: CASSLDGEDSYGYTF; CDR3 DNA: TGTGCCAGCAGCTTAGACGGGGAGGACTCCTATGGCTACACCTTC; clone size: -; J gene: TRBJ1-2; V gene: TRBV7-9; CDR3 length: 15; D gene: -
CDR3 protein: CASSLLALTGAGTGELFF; CDR3 DNA: TGTGCCAGCAGCTTACTCGCTTTGACAGGGGCGGGCACCGGGGAGCTGTTTTTT; clone size: -; J gene: TRBJ2-2; V gene: TRBV7-3; CDR3 length: 18; D gene: TRBD1
CDR3 protein: CASSQVASGRYNEQFF; CDR3 DNA: TGTGCCAGCAGCCAAGTCGCTAGCGGGAGATACAATGAGCAGTTCTTC; clone size: -; J gene: TRBJ2-1; V gene: TRBV3-1/TRBV3-2; CDR3 length: 16; D gene: TRBD2
CDR3 protein: CASRLAGGSTEAFF; CDR3 DNA: TGCGCCAGCAGGCTCGCGGGGGGGTCTACTGAAGCTTTCTTT; clone size: -; J gene: TRBJ1-1; V gene: TRBV10-2; CDR3 length: 14; D gene: -
CDR3 protein: CSANSGNTIYF; CDR3 DNA: TGCAGTGCCAACTCTGGAAACACCATATATTTT; clone size: once; J gene: TRBJ1-3; V gene: TRBV20-1; CDR3 length: 11; D gene: -
CDR3 protein: CASSQESTSTDTQYF; CDR3 DNA: TGCGCCAGCAGCCAAGAGTCAACAAGCACAGATACGCAGTATTTT; clone size: -; J gene: TRBJ2-3; V gene: TRBV4-1; CDR3 length: 15; D gene: -
CDR3 protein: CASSENRGGNQPQHF; CDR3 DNA: TGTGCCAGCAGTGAAAACAGGGGTGGCAATCAGCCCCAGCATTTT; clone size: -; J gene: TRBJ1-5; V gene: TRBV6-1; CDR3 length: 15; D gene: TRBD1
CDR3 protein: CASSLFGDTEAFF; CDR3 DNA: TGTGCCAGCAGCCTGTTTGGAGATACTGAAGCTTTCTTT; clone size: -; J gene: TRBJ1-1; V gene: TRBV7-8; CDR3 length: 13; D gene: -
CDR3 protein: CASRPGTSRYTDTQYF; CDR3 DNA: TGTGCCAGCAGACCCGGGACTAGCAGATACACAGATACGCAGTATTTT; clone size: -; J gene: TRBJ2-3; V gene: TRBV27; CDR3 length: 16; D gene: TRBD2